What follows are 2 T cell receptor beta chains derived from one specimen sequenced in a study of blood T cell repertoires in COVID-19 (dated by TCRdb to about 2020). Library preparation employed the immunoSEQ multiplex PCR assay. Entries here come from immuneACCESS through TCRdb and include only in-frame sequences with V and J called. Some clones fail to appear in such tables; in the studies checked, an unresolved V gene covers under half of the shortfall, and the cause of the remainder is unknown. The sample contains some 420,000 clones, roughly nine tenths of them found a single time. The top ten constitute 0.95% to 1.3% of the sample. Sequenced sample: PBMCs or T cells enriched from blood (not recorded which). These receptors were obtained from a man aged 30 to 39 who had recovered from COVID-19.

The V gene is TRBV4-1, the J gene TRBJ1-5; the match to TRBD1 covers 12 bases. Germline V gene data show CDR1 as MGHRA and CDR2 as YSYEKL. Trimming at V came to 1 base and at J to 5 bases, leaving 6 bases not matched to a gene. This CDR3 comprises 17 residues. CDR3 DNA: TGCGCCAGCAGCCAAGGCCCCCGGGACAGGGGGCATCAGCCCCAGCATTTT. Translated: CASSQGPRDRGHQPQHF.

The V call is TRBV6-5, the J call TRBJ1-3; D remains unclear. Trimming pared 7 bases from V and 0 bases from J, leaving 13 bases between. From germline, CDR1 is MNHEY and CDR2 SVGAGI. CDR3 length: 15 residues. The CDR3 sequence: CASTGRDTSGNTIYF. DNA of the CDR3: TGTGCCAGCACCGGGAGAGACACCTCTGGAAACACCATATATTTT.